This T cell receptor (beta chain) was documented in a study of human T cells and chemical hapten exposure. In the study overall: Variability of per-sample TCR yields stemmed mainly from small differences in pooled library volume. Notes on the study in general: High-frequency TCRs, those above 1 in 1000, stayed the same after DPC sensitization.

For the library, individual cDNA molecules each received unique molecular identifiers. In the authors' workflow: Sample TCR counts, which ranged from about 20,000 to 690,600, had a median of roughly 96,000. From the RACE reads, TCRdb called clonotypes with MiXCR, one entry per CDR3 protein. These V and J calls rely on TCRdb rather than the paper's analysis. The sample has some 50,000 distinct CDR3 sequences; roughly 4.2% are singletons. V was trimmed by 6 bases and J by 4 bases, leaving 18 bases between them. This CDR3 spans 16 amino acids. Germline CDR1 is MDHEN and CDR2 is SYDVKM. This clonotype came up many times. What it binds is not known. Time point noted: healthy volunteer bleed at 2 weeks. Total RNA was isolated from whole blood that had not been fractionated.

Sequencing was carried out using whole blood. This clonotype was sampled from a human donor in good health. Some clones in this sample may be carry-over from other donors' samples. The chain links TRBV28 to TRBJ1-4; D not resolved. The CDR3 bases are TGTGCCAGCAGGGGAGAAGGGATATTTGGTAATGAAAAACTGTTTTTT. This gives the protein CASRGEGIFGNEKLFF.